This T cell receptor (beta chain) stems from a study of cytomegalovirus exposure and HLA in healthy donors. Turning to this clone: The germline gene is not matched at one end of the junction; a read error may be the cause.

This CDR3 has 13 residues. Germline V lookup: CDR1 SGHDN, CDR2 FVKESK. The PCR was carried out with 60 Vbeta primers and 13 Jbeta primers. Method: immunoSEQ multiplex PCR; TCRdb's copy keeps in-frame clones and lacks some. Of tens of thousands of clones in the sample, roughly four fifths were seen once. The sequenced sample consisted of PBMCs. The TCR comes from a man in his late teens or twenties in good health and CMV-seronegative. The V call is TRBV14, the J call TRBJ2-2; D remains unclear. The CDR3 protein is CASSKEAHGELFF. CDR3 nucleotides: TGTGCCAGCAGCAAAGAAGCCCACGGGGAGCTGTTTTTT.